Each of the 20 T cell receptor beta chains below was sequenced from the same sample in a study of CD8+ T cells in alopecia areata. The authors extracted RNA and reverse transcribed it into cDNA as the sequencing template. Assay: immunoSEQ multiplex PCR; the TCRdb copy retains only in-frame clones and omits some. The sample was found to contain more than 90,000 clones, and every one recurs. The sample taken for sequencing was lesional skin. Receptors originate from a C3H/HeJ mouse with alopecia areata. The strain's MHC: H2-k.

This clone was recorded a few times. Genes and germline are mouse. From the germline J gene comes the end of the CDR3, since the read stops 4 residues before it. V and J are TRBV1 and TRBJ2-3; 10 bases are shared with TRBD1. Germline V gene lookup returns CDR1 NSQYPW and CDR2 LRSPGD (reference sequence). The V gene end was trimmed by 6 bases and the J gene end by 1 base; junction bases not matched to a gene: 4. The CDR3 consists of 15 residues. The sequenced part of the CDR3 DNA is TGCACCTGCAGGGGGACAGGGGCGGGTGCAGAA. Its protein product is CTCRGTGAGAE. The entire CDR3 is CTCRGTGAGAETLYF.

The table lists this clone with a few counts. The germline and genes are mouse ones. The CDR3 end lies 4 residues beyond the end of the read and is filled in from the germline J gene. The chain combines TRBV13-3 with TRBJ2-3; 10 positions match TRBD1. The CDR3 extends over 16 amino acids. Trimming removed 3 bases from V and 0 bases from J; junction bases left unmatched: 4. CDR1 and CDR2 from the germline V gene are NNHDY and SYVADS. The CDR3 protein is CASSGDRGGSAETLYF. CDR3 DNA (partial): TGTGCCAGCAGTGGGGACAGGGGAGGTAGTGCAGAA.

As regards this clone: Gene names are mouse gene names. Sequencing ends 4 residues short of the CDR3 end; the germline J gene provides the rest. V usage is TRBV1 and J usage is TRBJ2-5; 7 bases line up with TRBD1. Germline CDR1 NSQYPW, CDR2 LRSPGD (reference sequence). CDR3 size: 14 residues. CDR3 DNA, as far as it was read: TGCACCTGCAGTGCAGTAGACAGGGAAGAC. Amino acids: CTCSAVDRED. The CDR3 as a whole reads CTCSAVDREDTQYF.

The sample holds a few counts of this clone. These gene names are mouse names. The read terminates 4 residues before the CDR3 end, so the remaining end is supplied by the germline J gene. The chain has TRBV13-1 and TRBJ1-1; 7 bases are a match to TRBD1. The V gene's germline CDR1 is NSHNY and CDR2 SYGAGN. With V trimmed by 3 bases and J by 0 bases, 5 bases remained unmatched. The CDR3 loop spans 15 amino acids. This CDR3 reads CASSGNTGANTEVFF. CDR3 DNA, as far as it was read: TGTGCCAGCAGTGGTAATACAGGGGCAAACACA.

Notes on this clone: The gene symbols are mouse symbols. The read terminates 4 residues ahead of where the CDR3 ends, so the germline J gene completes it. The same CDR3 is also encoded by other DNA sequences in this sample. The chain joins TRBV13-3 to TRBJ1-1; weak D call: TRBD1 (5 bases). The CDR3 loop spans 13 amino acids. Germline CDR1 NNHDY, CDR2 SYVADS. The CDR3 spells CASSDGQGTEVFF. Incomplete CDR3 DNA: TGTGCCAGCAGTGATGGGCAGGGAACA.

This clone was detected only a few times. Here the gene names and germline are mouse. From the germline J gene comes the end of the CDR3, since the read stops 4 residues before it. This chain uses TRBV1 with TRBJ2-3; a possible D gene is TRBD2 (6 bases). From germline, CDR1 is NSQYPW and CDR2 LRSPGD (reference sequence). V shed 1 base and J shed 0 bases, with 8 bases lying between them. The CDR3 runs to 15 residues. The CDR3 sequence is CTCSAVTGSAETLYF. Incomplete CDR3 DNA: TGCACCTGCAGTGCAGTGACTGGCAGTGCAGAA.

Turning to this clone: The gene names given are mouse names. The CDR3 end lies 4 residues beyond the end of the read and is filled in from the germline J gene. The J gene is TRBJ2-2, the V gene TRBV1; TRBD2 matches 8 bases. V shed 3 bases and J 1 base; nucleotides not matched to a gene: 4. The germline V gene has CDR1 NSQYPW and CDR2 LRSPGD (reference sequence). The CDR3 contains 16 residues. CDR3 DNA (partial): TGCACCTGCAGTGCGAACTGGGGGATAAACACCGGG. Translation: CTCSANWGINTG. The whole CDR3 protein reads CTCSANWGINTGQLYF.

This clone was observed at least ten times. Mouse names are used for the genes. The read halts 4 residues ahead of the CDR3 end, with the missing end drawn from the germline J gene. The V and J genes are TRBV1 and TRBJ2-1, with a weak D call TRBD1 (5 bases). The CDR3 runs 14 residues. Germline CDR1 and CDR2: NSQYPW and LRSPGD (reference sequence). Trimming removed 6 bases from V and 0 bases from J, with 9 bases in between. The sequenced part of the CDR3 DNA is TGCACCTGCAGCCCAGGGTATAACTATGCT. Amino acids: CTCSPGYNYA. The entire CDR3 protein reads CTCSPGYNYAEQFF. Filled out from reference TRBV1 and TRBJ2-1, the complete variable domain reads VTLLEQNPRWRLVPRGQAVNLRCILKNSQYPWMSWYQQDLQKQLQWLFTLRSPGDKEVKSLPGADYLATRVTDTELRLQVANMSQGRTLYCTCSPGYNYAEQFFGPGTRLTVL.

Concerning this clone: Gene names denote mouse genes. The DNA ends 4 residues before the CDR3 does, and the rest of the CDR3 is filled in from the germline J gene. V usage is TRBV13-1 and J usage is TRBJ2-2; 10 bases map to TRBD2. The V and J ends lost 3 bases and 4 bases, in that order; junction bases with no gene match: 3. The CDR3 consists of 15 residues. CDR1 and CDR2 (germline): NSHNY, SYGAGN. CDR3: CASSGTGGVTGQLYF. The CDR3 bases that were read are TGTGCCAGCAGTGGGACTGGGGGCGTCACCGGG.

This clone was seen repeatedly, ten times or more. The listed genes are named as in mouse. The CDR3 extends 4 residues past the end of the read, so its final part is completed from the germline J gene. The rearrangement links TRBV13-1 to TRBJ2-7; no definite D call. This CDR3 contains 14 residues. V lost 0 bases and J 0 bases, leaving 7 bases between the germline ends. The germline V gene encodes CDR1 NSHNY and CDR2 SYGAGN. The DNA read from the CDR3 is TGTGCCAGCAGTGATGCTCTGAGCTCCTAT. Amino acid sequence: CASSDALSSY. The full CDR3 reads CASSDALSSYEQYF.

This clone has only a few counts. The genes are named according to mouse. With the read ending 4 residues before the CDR3 end, the germline J gene is used to fill in that end. The chain carries TRBV5 and TRBJ2-1; 7 bases align to TRBD2. J gave up 5 bases and V 1 base, and 2 bases lay outside the gene matches. CDR1 is LGHNA, CDR2 YNLKQL, per germline (reference sequence). This CDR3 spans 14 amino acids. The CDR3 spells CASSQGLGDAEQFF. CDR3 DNA (partial): TGTGCCAGCAGCCAAGGGCTGGGGGATGCT.

Concerning this clone: All gene names here are mouse names. The CDR3 goes on 4 residues after the read ends, and that part is filled in from the germline J gene. The chain has TRBV19 and TRBJ1-4; TRBD1 agrees at 7 bases. Germline V gives CDR1 FNHDT, CDR2 SITEND (reference sequence). The CDR3 has 15 residues. The J segment lost 0 bases and the V segment lost 6 bases, leaving 5 bases of the junction unmatched. The CDR3 is CASTPGQISNERLFF. The part of the CDR3 DNA that was read is TGTGCCAGCACCCCGGGACAGATTTCCAACGAA.

Of note for this clone: Translating the DNA gives a protein that differs from the TCRdb entry at residue 12; the protein shown here is that DNA translation. Genes and germline come from the mouse. The CDR3 end is not reached by the read, which stops 3 residues before it; the germline J gene fills it in. This sequence joins TRBV13-1 and TRBJ1-3; no definite D call. This CDR3 region has 15 residues. Germline CDR1 and CDR2: NSHNY and SYGAGN. Trimming took off 3 bases at V and 0 bases at J, with 10 bases between the two ends. CDR3 amino acids: CASSASLNSGNTLYF. CDR3 DNA, as far as it was read: TGTGCCAGCAGTGCCTCTCTGAATTCTGGAAATACG.

As for this clone: Germline and genes: mouse. The read falls 4 residues short of the CDR3 end, and the missing part is taken from the germline J gene. This rearrangement joins TRBV13-3 to TRBJ1-4, with a tentative D call TRBD1 (6 bases). The CDR3 is 15 amino acids. V was clipped by 5 bases and J by 1 base, with 12 bases between them. Germline V lookup: CDR1 NNHDY, CDR2 SYVADS. The part of the CDR3 DNA that was read is TGTGCCAGCAGCGCGGGACACCCTTCCAACGAA. It yields the protein CASSAGHPSNE. The complete CDR3 reads CASSAGHPSNERLFF.

On this clone: Gene names refer to mouse genes. With the read ending 4 residues before the CDR3 end, the germline J gene is used to fill in that end. The V gene is TRBV13-3, the J gene TRBJ1-1, with a tentative D call TRBD1 (6 bases). Germline-derived CDR1 and CDR2 are NNHDY and SYVADS. The CDR3 spans 15 residues. V was clipped by 0 bases and J by 3 bases, with 12 bases between them. Incomplete CDR3 DNA: TGTGCCAGCAGTGATGCGGGGGGCGCGGACACA. Translation: CASSDAGGADT. The entire CDR3 sequence reads CASSDAGGADTEVFF.

Regarding this clone: Mouse gene names and germline throughout. The CDR3 end falls 4 residues outside the read, so it is completed with the germline J gene. This chain links TRBV13-3 with TRBJ1-1; no definite D call. Germline V gene sequence: CDR1 NNHDY, CDR2 SYVADS. The V end lost 5 bases, the J end lost 0 bases, and 11 bases lay between the germline ends. The CDR3 runs to 14 residues. CDR3 bases read: TGTGCCAGCAGAACGGCAGGAGCAAACACA. Its protein product is CASRTAGANT. The full CDR3 protein reads CASRTAGANTEVFF.

As concerns this clone: Genes and germline are mouse. Sequencing ends 4 residues short of the CDR3 end; the germline J gene provides the rest. The chain uses TRBV1 and TRBJ1-1, with 10 bases aligning to TRBD1. Per the germline V gene, CDR1 is NSQYPW and CDR2 is LRSPGD (reference sequence). Trimming cost V 4 bases and J 3 bases; bases outside gene matches: 5. The CDR3 length is 15 residues. CDR3 amino acids: CTCSVTGGQYTEVFF. The CDR3 bases that were read are TGCACCTGCAGTGTGACAGGGGGCCAATACACA.

This clone has more than one count but fewer than ten. Genes here carry mouse names. The CDR3 end is not reached by the read, which stops 4 residues before it; the germline J gene fills it in. The chain combines TRBV13-2 with TRBJ2-7; the match to TRBD1 covers 7 bases. V dropped 0 bases and J dropped 0; count of bases not matched to a gene: 3. The CDR3 is made up of 15 amino acids. The germline V gene encodes CDR1 NNHNN and CDR2 SYGAGS (reference sequence). This chain's CDR3 is CASGDGTGSSYEQYF. CDR3 bases read: TGTGCCAGCGGTGATGGGACAGGAAGCTCCTAT.

This clone occurred a few times. Gene and germline names: mouse. The read falls 4 residues short of the CDR3 end, and the missing part is taken from the germline J gene. The chain recombines TRBV13-3 with TRBJ2-2, with 9 bases matching TRBD1. CDR3 length equals 16 residues. The V gene end was trimmed by 2 bases and the J gene end by 0 bases; junction bases not matched to a gene: 2. Germline V lookup: CDR1 NNHDY, CDR2 SYVADS. The sequenced part of the CDR3 DNA is TGTGCCAGCAGTGAGAGGGACAGGGCAAACACCGGG. Protein sequence: CASSERDRANTG. The whole CDR3 region reads CASSERDRANTGQLYF.

This clone was counted between two and nine times. Gene names and germline refer to mouse. The read terminates 4 residues before the CDR3 end, so the remaining end is supplied by the germline J gene. The chain uses TRBV13-3 and TRBJ2-7; 11 bases line up with TRBD2. The CDR3 length is 14 residues. The V gene's germline CDR1 is NNHDY and CDR2 SYVADS. CDR3 region: CASRPRDWGYEQYF. CDR3 DNA (partial): TGTGCCAGCAGGCCCAGGGACTGGGGGTAT.